The sequence of this T cell receptor beta chain was determined in a study of memory CD4+ T cells and cytomegalovirus serostatus. Study context: This sample comes from healthy Belgian adults, about 10 CMV seropositive, roughly 22 seronegative.

In regard to this clone: Its target is not known.

Findings of the study overall: Each of some 67 CMV-associated TCRbeta sequences occurred in one to five individuals.

Produced via immunoSEQ multiplex PCR; TCRdb's table is partial and in-frame only. The sample carries about 75,000 clones, about 78% recorded once. Single viable CD3+CD4+CD8-CD45RO+ cells were sorted as the memory CD4+ T cells. CMV serostatus came from serum IgG against pp150, pp28, p38, p52. CD4+ T cells were isolated by positive magnetic selection. The sample consisted of memory CD4+ T cells from blood. This clonotype was obtained from an adult in good health and CMV-seropositive.

In DNA, the CDR3 is TGTGCCAGCAGCTTACTAGGAGGCCAAGAGACCCAGTACTTC. Its translation: CASSLLGGQETQYF. This chain joins TRBV7-9 and TRBJ2-5; tentatively, D is TRBD2 (5 bases). V was clipped by 2 bases and J by 1 base, with 8 bases between them. CDR3 length equals 14 residues. CDR1 is SEHNR, CDR2 FQNEAQ, per germline (reference sequence).